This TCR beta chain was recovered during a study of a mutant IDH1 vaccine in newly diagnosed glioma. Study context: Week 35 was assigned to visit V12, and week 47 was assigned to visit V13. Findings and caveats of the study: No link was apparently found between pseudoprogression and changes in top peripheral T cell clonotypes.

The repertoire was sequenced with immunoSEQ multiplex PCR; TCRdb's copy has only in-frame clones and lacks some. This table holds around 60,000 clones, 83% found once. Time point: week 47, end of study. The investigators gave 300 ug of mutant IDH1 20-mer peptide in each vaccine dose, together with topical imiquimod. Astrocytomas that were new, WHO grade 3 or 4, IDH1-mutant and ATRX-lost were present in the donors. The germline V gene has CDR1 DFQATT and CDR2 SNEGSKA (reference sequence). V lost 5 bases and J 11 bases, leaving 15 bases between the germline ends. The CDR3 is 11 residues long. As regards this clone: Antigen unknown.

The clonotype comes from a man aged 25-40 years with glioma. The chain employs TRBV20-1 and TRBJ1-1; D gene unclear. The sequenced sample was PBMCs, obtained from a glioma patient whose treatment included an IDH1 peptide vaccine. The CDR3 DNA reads TGCAGTGCTTTTACGGGCCGCGGGGCTTTCTTT. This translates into CSAFTGRGAFF.